This T cell receptor beta chain was captured in a study of siplizumab effects on memory and regulatory T cells. Broader study findings: Where siplizumab was present, mappable alloreactive CD4+ clones averaged around 69% Treg-derived, compared with 26.9% in controls.

With 5 bases clipped from V and 5 bases from J, the junction kept 11 bases outside the gene matches. Germline-derived CDR1 and CDR2 are SGHVS and FNYEAQ. This CDR3 has 15 amino acids. Details on this clone: Its specificity is unknown.

Clones were read by immunoSEQ multiplex PCR, and TCRdb kept only the in-frame ones, dropping some. The sample includes tens of thousands of clones, 75% to 90% of them seen just once. The clonotype was recovered from a human donor in good health. The specimen was Tregs sorted from blood. The chain couples TRBV7-6 to TRBJ2-7; 8 bases map to TRBD2. In nucleotides, the CDR3 is TGTGCCAGCAGCCCAAACCCGGGGGGGTTGAACGAGCAGTACTTC. Protein product: CASSPNPGGLNEQYF.